This T cell receptor (beta chain) was captured by sequencing in a study of T cells after yellow fever vaccination. Findings of the study overall: There was a small share of clonotypes that showed up in both the CD4 and CD8 compartments.

Germline V lookup: CDR1 SGHRS, CDR2 YFSETQ. The CDR3 is 14 residues long. Trimming removed 1 base at V and 7 bases at J, with 11 bases between. TCRdb itself ran the 5' RACE reads through MiXCR, one entry per CDR3 protein. The repertoire holds about 350,000 distinct CDR3 sequences, with 7% to 10% as singletons. On this clonotype: Its antigen is still unknown.

This chain joins TRBV5-1 and TRBJ2-2; D is ambiguous. The receptor was isolated from a young man who received the YFV17D yellow fever vaccine. The sample consisted of PBMCs, taken about 41 days after the first yellow fever vaccination. The CDR3 DNA is TGCGCCAGCAGCTTGTCCACCCTCGGCGGGGAGCTGTTTTTT. It codes for CASSLSTLGGELFF.